This T cell receptor beta chain comes out of a study of blood T cell repertoires in COVID-19. Study at large: Italy, Spain and the United States were the sources of the convalescent and acute COVID-19 samples. Sample material is recorded as cDNA or gDNA derived from T cells, B-cell-depleted T cells, or PBMCs.

Methods used by the authors: Amplification of reference gene primers provided the estimated nucleated cell counts. Profiled with immunoSEQ multiplex PCR; TCRdb holds only in-frame clones, not every one. The DNA was the basis for D and trimming; V, J and clone size are from that table. The table has 85,000 to 90,000 clones, around 86% seen once. CDR1 and CDR2 (germline): MNHEY, SMNVEV (reference sequence). V was trimmed by 5 bases and J by 8 bases, leaving 12 bases between them. The CDR3 has 12 residues. This TCR was recovered from a woman aged 80 or older with active or convalescent COVID-19. Input material: peripheral blood. This chain uses TRBV27 with TRBJ1-2; D might be TRBD1 (5 bases). The CDR3 DNA sequence: TGTGCCAGCAGTCCCCTTGGGGGGGGCTACACCTTC. Translated, it gives CASSPLGGGYTF.